This record concerns one TCR beta chain sequence. The data belong to a study of blood T cell repertoires in COVID-19. Overall study: Material from acute and convalescent COVID-19 was sourced from the United States, Italy and Spain. From T cells, B-cell-depleted T cells, or PBMCs came the material, which was cDNA or gDNA.

Looked up from germline, CDR1 is MNHEY and CDR2 is SVGAGI. V lost 4 bases and J lost 13; bases outside the gene matches: 9. There are 15 residues in the CDR3. In the original analysis: Amplified reference gene primers provided the basis for estimating nucleated cell counts. Libraries were prepared by immunoSEQ multiplex PCR; TCRdb keeps only in-frame clonotypes and omits some of them. For V, J and clone size, that table is used; D and trimming come from the DNA. The sample has about 160,000 clones, roughly 90% seen once. This clonotype originated in a man in his sixties with active or convalescent COVID-19. This chain links TRBV6-5 with TRBJ2-1, with 14 bases identical to TRBD2. Specimen: peripheral blood. The CDR3 DNA reads TGTGCCAGCAGTTCACCGGGACTAGCGGGAGTCTTTCAGTTCTTC. Translated, it gives CASSSPGLAGVFQFF.